A selection of T cell receptor beta chains follows, all from one sample in a study of blood T cell repertoires in COVID-19. TCRdb's table, derived via immunoSEQ multiplex PCR, lists solely in-frame clones and lacks some. The repertoire holds just under 350,000 clones, with 88% as singletons. Material: peripheral blood. These receptors were obtained from a woman in her sixties or seventies with COVID-19, enrolled during active disease. The CDR3 runs from the conserved cysteine through the conserved F or W. Each record gives: D gene, clone size, V gene, J gene, CDR3 protein, CDR3 DNA. A D gene is named only where the DNA matches it firmly. Clone size, where shown, is once, few, many, or a class for clones that have expanded.

TRBD1,.,TRBV6-5,TRBJ2-3,CASSQQGGRTDTQYF,TGTGCCAGCAGCCAACAGGGGGGTAGGACAGATACGCAGTATTTT
.,.,TRBV19,TRBJ1-1,CASSIGRNTNTEAFF,TGTGCCAGTAGTATAGGCAGGAACACGAACACTGAAGCTTTCTTT
TRBD2,.,TRBV5-1,TRBJ2-2,CASSRLAGGDTGELFF,TGCGCCAGCAGCCGTCTAGCGGGGGGCGACACCGGGGAGCTGTTTTTT
.,.,TRBV30,TRBJ2-2,CACSGLGGELFF,TGTGCCTGCTCCGGTCTTGGCGGGGAGCTGTTTTTT
.,.,TRBV7-2,TRBJ1-5,CASSLAGRSNQPQHF,TGTGCCAGCAGCTTAGCTGGGAGAAGCAATCAGCCCCAGCATTTT
TRBD2,once,TRBV4-1,TRBJ2-1,CASSQGTSGGVYNEQFF,TGCGCCAGCAGCCAAGGGACTAGCGGGGGGGTGTACAATGAGCAGTTCTTC
.,few,TRBV5-1,TRBJ1-2,CASSTVPPGDGYTF,TGCGCCAGCAGCACCGTCCCCCCGGGGGATGGCTACACCTTC
TRBD1,.,TRBV27,TRBJ1-1,CASSLFGQGSTEAFF,TGTGCCAGCAGTTTATTTGGACAGGGCAGCACTGAAGCTTTCTTT
TRBD1,.,TRBV5-4,TRBJ1-1,CASSLAGGRNTEAFF,TGTGCCAGCAGCCTAGCAGGGGGCAGGAACACTGAAGCTTTCTTT
.,.,TRBV5-1,TRBJ1-4,CASSFTGSRGKLFF,TGCGCCAGCAGCTTTACGGGAAGCAGGGGAAAACTGTTTTTT
TRBD1,.,TRBV4-3,TRBJ2-7,CASSQRTGDLHEQYF,TGCGCCAGCAGCCAGCGGACAGGGGATCTGCACGAGCAGTACTTC
TRBD2,.,TRBV5-8,TRBJ2-5,CASSWTSGGRETQYF,TGTGCCAGCAGCTGGACTAGCGGGGGCCGGGAGACCCAGTACTTC
.,.,TRBV4-1,TRBJ1-1,CASSQVEKMNTEAFF,TGCGCCAGCAGCCAAGTAGAGAAAATGAACACTGAAGCTTTCTTT
.,.,TRBV28,TRBJ2-7,CASSSSGSHYEQYF,TGTGCCAGCAGCTCTTCCGGGTCCCACTACGAGCAGTACTTC
.,.,TRBV24-1,TRBJ2-2,CATRSYTGELFF,TGTGCCACCAGGTCGTACACCGGGGAGCTGTTTTTT
TRBD1,.,TRBV4-3,TRBJ1-6,CASSPGQGWTYNSPLHF,TGCGCCAGCAGCCCCGGACAGGGTTGGACCTATAATTCACCCCTCCACTTT
TRBD2,.,TRBV30,TRBJ2-1,CAWNWGGSYNEQFF,TGTGCCTGGAATTGGGGGGGTTCCTACAATGAGCAGTTCTTC
.,.,TRBV7-6,TRBJ1-3,CASSLEYRGSGNTIYF,TGTGCCAGCAGCTTAGAATATCGGGGTTCTGGAAACACCATATATTTT
TRBD2,.,TRBV11-3,TRBJ2-1,CASSPGLAGNEQFF,TGTGCCAGCAGCCCGGGACTAGCGGGCAATGAGCAGTTCTTC
.,few,TRBV10-2,TRBJ2-7,CASRDSSYEQYF,TGCGCCAGCAGGGACAGCTCCTACGAGCAGTACTTC
TRBD1,.,TRBV29-1,TRBJ1-2,CSVERTGGMFDGYTF,TGCAGCGTCGAGAGGACAGGGGGTATGTTTGATGGCTACACCTTC
.,.,TRBV6-2/TRBV6-3,TRBJ2-3,CASSLLKRLMTDTQYF,TGTGCCAGCAGCCTTCTGAAGCGTCTGATGACAGATACGCAGTATTTT
TRBD1,few,TRBV2,TRBJ1-2,CASRQGARGYTF,TGTGCCAGCAGGCAGGGGGCTCGAGGCTACACCTTC
TRBD1,.,TRBV6-5,TRBJ1-6,CASNPGQGNSPLHF,TGTGCCAGCAATCCGGGACAGGGTAATTCACCCCTCCACTTT
.,once,TRBV5-1,TRBJ1-1,CASSPRAMNTEAFF,TGCGCCAGCAGCCCCCGAGCAATGAACACTGAAGCTTTCTTT
TRBD1,.,TRBV3-1/TRBV3-2,TRBJ1-2,CASSQAGTGGHGYTF,TGTGCCAGCAGCCAAGCTGGCACAGGGGGGCACGGCTACACCTTC
.,.,TRBV27,TRBJ1-3,CASSSSGNRFSGNTIYF,TGTGCCAGCAGTTCCTCGGGGAACCGTTTCTCTGGAAACACCATATATTTT
TRBD1,.,TRBV3-1/TRBV3-2,TRBJ1-2,CASSRNRGENYGYTF,TGTGCCAGCAGCAGAAACAGGGGCGAAAACTATGGCTACACCTTC
TRBD1,.,TRBV24-1,TRBJ1-2,CATSRTGDDGYTF,TGTGCCACTAGTAGGACAGGGGACGATGGCTACACCTTC
.,.,TRBV3-1/TRBV3-2,TRBJ1-3,CASSQTASGNTIYF,TGTGCCAGCAGCCAAACTGCCTCTGGAAACACCATATATTTT
.,.,TRBV7-9,TRBJ2-1,CASSLPEPPGYNEQFF,TGTGCCAGCAGCTTACCTGAACCTCCCGGGTACAATGAGCAGTTCTTC
TRBD2,.,TRBV6-5,TRBJ2-3,CASSRRTSGPDTQYF,TGTGCCAGCAGTCGGAGGACTAGCGGACCAGATACGCAGTATTTT
TRBD1,.,TRBV5-1,TRBJ2-7,CASSFTGEYEQYF,TGCGCCAGCAGCTTTACAGGGGAGTACGAGCAGTACTTC
TRBD2,.,TRBV13,TRBJ2-5,CASSISGGEQETQYF,TGTGCCAGCAGCATTAGCGGGGGGGAGCAAGAGACCCAGTACTTC
.,.,TRBV2,TRBJ1-4,CASSEWRRSEKLFF,TGTGCCAGCAGTGAGTGGCGGAGATCGGAAAAACTGTTTTTT
.,.,TRBV5-8,TRBJ2-5,CASSLGGHSQETQYF,TGTGCCAGCAGCTTGGGGGGACACTCCCAAGAGACCCAGTACTTC
.,.,TRBV7-9,TRBJ1-3,CASSLSGNTIYF,TGTGCCAGCAGTCTCTCTGGAAACACCATATATTTT
TRBD1,.,TRBV28,TRBJ2-5,CASSLRTGDQETQYF,TGTGCCAGCAGTTTGAGGACAGGGGACCAAGAGACCCAGTACTTC
.,few,TRBV30,TRBJ2-5,CAWSPSRTEQETQYF,TGTGCCTGGAGTCCTTCACGGACAGAACAAGAGACCCAGTACTTC
.,.,TRBV29-1,TRBJ1-2,CSVGYDSNYGYTF,TGCAGCGTTGGGTACGACAGCAACTATGGCTACACCTTC
TRBD1,.,TRBV2,TRBJ1-4,CASSSQGAPNEKLFF,TGTGCCAGCAGCAGCCAGGGGGCGCCTAATGAAAAACTGTTTTTT
.,.,TRBV5-1,TRBJ2-7,CASSSVTDYEQYF,TGCGCCAGCAGCTCTGTGACAGACTACGAGCAGTACTTC
.,.,TRBV2,TRBJ2-7,CASIRSHYEQYF,TGTGCCAGCATTAGGAGCCACTACGAGCAGTACTTC
TRBD1,.,TRBV30,TRBJ2-7,CAWEDRGVSYEQYF,TGTGCCTGGGAAGACAGGGGGGTGTCCTACGAGCAGTACTTC
TRBD1,few,TRBV11-2,TRBJ1-6,CASSPGQGGSPLHF,TGTGCCAGCAGCCCCGGACAGGGCGGTTCACCCCTCCACTTT
.,.,TRBV7-2,TRBJ2-3,CASSFRGDTQYF,TGTGCCAGCAGCTTCCGGGGAGATACGCAGTATTTT
TRBD2,.,TRBV15,TRBJ2-7,CATSTGGRIYEQYF,TGTGCCACCAGCACGGGAGGGAGGATCTACGAGCAGTACTTC
.,.,TRBV24-1,TRBJ1-2,CACRGPREPYGYTF,TGTGCCTGCAGGGGTCCGCGAGAACCCTATGGCTACACCTTC